This T cell receptor (beta chain) was obtained from a study of blood T cell repertoires in COVID-19. Study context: Samples came from the United States, Italy and Spain, spanning acute and convalescent COVID-19. Sample material is recorded as cDNA or gDNA derived from T cells, B-cell-depleted T cells, or PBMCs.

As processed by the authors: It was from reference gene primer amplification that nucleated cell counts were estimated. The protocol was immunoSEQ multiplex PCR, while the TCRdb copy is restricted to in-frame clones and leaves out a portion. V and J calls and clone size are as listed in that table; D and trimming were resolved from the DNA. The sample lists about 120,000 clones; about 85% were seen once. The CDR3 length is 18 residues. The trim removed 5 bases at V and 0 bases at J, leaving 7 bases unmatched. Germline V gene sequence: CDR1 SGHNT, CDR2 YYREEE (reference sequence). J is TRBJ2-6 and V is TRBV5-4; 11 nucleotides line up with TRBD2. The TCR comes from a man aged 55 to 70 with acute or convalescent COVID-19. Sequences were obtained from peripheral blood. This CDR3 reads CASSSGTSGFSGANVLTF. As DNA, the CDR3 is TGTGCCAGCAGTTCCGGGACTAGCGGTTTCTCTGGGGCCAACGTCCTGACTTTC.